The next 13 T cell receptor beta chains were all read from a single sample in a study of radiation and T cells in renal cell carcinoma. Data came from immunoSEQ multiplex PCR; TCRdb stores just in-frame clones and leaves some out. The sample contains over 85,000 clones, about 85% of which appear only once. Time point in this sample: blood 4 weeks post-SBRT, at nephrectomy. Described treatment: 15 Gy SBRT to primary tumor, nephrectomy 4 weeks later. The sequences come from blood, collected from a patient whose treatment included radiotherapy and nephrectomy. These receptors originate from a man between 50 and 59 years old with renal cell carcinoma.

The rearrangement links TRBV18 to TRBJ2-4; D not resolved. Trimming took 7 bases from V and 0 from J, leaving 10 bases between them. The germline V gene has CDR1 KGHSH and CDR2 LQKENI. The CDR3 runs to 14 residues. The CDR3 DNA reads TGTGCCAGCTGGACGGTACTAGCCAAAAACATTCAGTACTTC. Its translation is CASWTVLAKNIQYF.

The gene calls are TRBV7-8 and TRBJ2-7; 11 bases line up with TRBD2. Germline lookup yields CDR1 SGHVS and CDR2 FQNEAQ. The CDR3 spans 16 residues. V shed 5 bases, J shed 1 base, and the junction held 7 bases outside the gene matches. The chain's CDR3 is CASSTRLAGLSYEQYF. The CDR3 nucleotides read TGTGCCAGCAGCACACGACTAGCGGGATTGTCCTACGAGCAGTACTTC.

The chain is built from TRBV6-1 and TRBJ2-5; 8 nucleotides line up with TRBD1. Germline CDR1 and CDR2: MNHNS and SASEGT. There are 15 residues in the CDR3. Germline trimming cut 7 bases from V and 4 bases from J; bases unmatched to any gene: 11. CDR3 sequence reads: CASNGMDRVGETQYF. The CDR3 DNA follows: TGTGCCAGCAACGGAATGGACAGGGTAGGAGAGACCCAGTACTTC.

This rearrangement joins TRBV21-1 to TRBJ2-7; the table calls TRBD1, which could not be checked here. TRBV21-1 is assigned pseudogene status. The CDR3 runs 17 residues. The CDR3 DNA is TGTGCCAGCAGCAAAAAAGTTGGGGACAGGGTATCTGATGAGCAGTACTTC. Residues: CASSKKVGDRVSDEQYF.

This chain uses TRBV5-1 with TRBJ2-5; D is unclear. Germline V gene lookup returns CDR1 SGHRS and CDR2 YFSETQ. This CDR3 region has 13 residues. Trimming took off 7 bases at V and 0 bases at J, with 10 bases between the two ends. DNA of the CDR3: TGCGCCAGCGGTGAACAGAACCAAGAGACCCAGTACTTC. Protein sequence: CASGEQNQETQYF.

The gene calls are TRBV30 and TRBJ1-3, with a weak D call TRBD1 (6 bases). Per the germline V gene, CDR1 is GTSNPN and CDR2 is SVGIG (reference sequence). There are 15 residues in the CDR3. Trimming took off 8 bases at V and 3 bases at J, with 20 bases between the two ends. CDR3 amino acids: CATSVGGALGNTIYF. The CDR3 region has the DNA TGTGCCACCTCGGTTGGGGGGGCACTTGGAAACACCATATATTTT.

The J gene is TRBJ1-5, the V gene TRBV28; D is uncertain. Germline values: CDR1 MDHEN, CDR2 SYDVKM. Trimming removed 8 bases from V and 4 bases from J, with 9 bases in between. The length of the CDR3 is 12 residues. For the CDR3, the DNA is TGTGCCAGCCTCGAGGGAAATCAGCCCCAGCATTTT. It codes for CASLEGNQPQHF.

V gene TRBV5-1 combines with J gene TRBJ2-7, with D unclear. There are 16 residues in the CDR3. V lost 2 bases to trimming and J lost 0 bases, with 15 bases between them. CDR1 SGHRS and CDR2 YFSETQ come from the germline V gene. CDR3 nucleotides: TGCGCCAGCAGCTTCTTCCTTGACGTGAGCTCCTACGAGCAGTACTTC. Protein: CASSFFLDVSSYEQYF.

The chain links TRBV2 to TRBJ2-5, with 8 positions matching TRBD2. The CDR3 is 18 amino acids. CDR1 and CDR2 (germline): SNHLY, FYNNEI. The CDR3 loop reads CASCPGGSGGGWQETQYF. Written as DNA, the CDR3 is TGTGCAAGCTGTCCGGGAGGCTCGGGAGGGGGGTGGCAAGAGACCCAGTACTTC. Complete variable domain (other parts from reference TRBV2 and TRBJ2-5): EPEVTQTPSHQVTQMGQEVILRCVPISNHLYFYWYRQILGQKVEFLVSFYNNEISEKSEIFDDQFSVERPDGSNFTLKIRSTKLEDSAMYFCASCPGGSGGGWQETQYFGPGTRLLVL.

The rearrangement links TRBV18 to TRBJ2-7; perhaps TRBD2 as D (5 bases). This CDR3 region has 16 residues. Per germline, CDR1 KGHSH and CDR2 LQKENI. Trimming took 2 bases from V and 3 from J, leaving 17 bases between them. As DNA, the CDR3 is TGTGCCAGCTCACCAGTGGAAGGTGGACTGTTCTACGAGCAGTACTTC. This sequence encodes CASSPVEGGLFYEQYF.

V gene TRBV7-9 combines with J gene TRBJ1-5, with D unclear. The germline V gene encodes CDR1 SEHNR and CDR2 FQNEAQ (reference sequence). V dropped 2 bases and J dropped 6 bases, with 8 bases sitting between them. The CDR3 runs 13 residues. The CDR3 DNA follows: TGTGCCAGCAGCTTACAGGAAGCTCAGCCCCAGCATTTT. Residues: CASSLQEAQPQHF.

The rearrangement links TRBV7-2 to TRBJ1-1; no clear D. Trimming stripped 5 bases from V and 3 bases from J, with 7 bases between. Germline V lookup: CDR1 SGHTA, CDR2 FQGNSA. The CDR3 totals 12 residues. The chain's CDR3 is CASSVLYTEAFF. In DNA form, the CDR3 reads TGTGCCAGCAGCGTCCTCTACACTGAAGCTTTCTTT.

This chain uses TRBV27 with TRBJ2-4; 8 bases fit TRBD1. Trimming at V came to 6 bases and at J to 0 bases, leaving 10 bases not matched to a gene. Germline lookup yields CDR1 MNHEY and CDR2 SMNVEV (reference sequence). CDR3 length: 17 residues. For the CDR3, the DNA is TGTGCCAGCAGCCAAATCGGACAGGGAAGAGCCAAAAACATTCAGTACTTC. As protein: CASSQIGQGRAKNIQYF.